Sequencing of this T cell receptor (beta chain) was carried out in a study of blood T cell repertoires in COVID-19. This table comes from immunoSEQ multiplex PCR, and its TCRdb copy is limited to in-frame clones, with some not included. This table has about 120,000 clones, roughly 91% appearing once. The CDR3 covers 13 residues. The V end was cut by 1 base, the J end by 0 bases, with 4 bases between. Looked up from germline, CDR1 is SGHRS and CDR2 is YFSETQ. Sequencing was carried out using peripheral blood. This chain links TRBV5-1 with TRBJ2-5; no clear D. This TCR was sampled from a man in his 60s with COVID-19, enrolled during active disease. In DNA, the CDR3 is TGCGCCAGCAGCTTGTGGCACCAAGAGACCCAGTACTTC. The encoded protein is CASSLWHQETQYF.